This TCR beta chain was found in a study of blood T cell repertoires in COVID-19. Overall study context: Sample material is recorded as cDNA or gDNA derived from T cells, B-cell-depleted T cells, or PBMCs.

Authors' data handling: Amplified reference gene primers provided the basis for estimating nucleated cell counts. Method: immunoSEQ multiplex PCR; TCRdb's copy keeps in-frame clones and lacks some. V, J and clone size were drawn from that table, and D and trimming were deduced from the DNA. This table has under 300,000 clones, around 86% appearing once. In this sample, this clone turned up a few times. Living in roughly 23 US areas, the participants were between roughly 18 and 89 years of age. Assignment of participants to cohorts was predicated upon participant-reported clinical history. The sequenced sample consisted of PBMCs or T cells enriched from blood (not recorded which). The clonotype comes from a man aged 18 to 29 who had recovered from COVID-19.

CDR3 sequence reads: CASSQDDRGTETQYF. CDR3 DNA: TGCGCCAGCAGCCAAGATGACCGGGGGACAGAGACCCAGTACTTC. The chain combines TRBV4-1 with TRBJ2-5; D may be TRBD2 (6 bases). Germline assignment: CDR1 MGHRA and CDR2 YSYEKL. The CDR3 contains 15 residues. V gave up 0 bases and J gave up 4 bases, with 12 bases separating them.